Below, 13 T cell receptor beta chains from the same sample are listed, as sequenced in a study of human T cells and chemical hapten exposure. Via MiXCR, TCRdb re-called the RACE reads, giving one row per CDR3 protein. The sample includes more than 150,000 distinct CDR3 sequences, more than 14% of them seen just once. Stated time point: patch test 1, 2 weeks after DPC sensitization. The treatment here: therapeutic diphenylcyclopropenone sensitization with weekly scalp DPC. The sequencing here drew on whole blood, taken in connection with sensitization to the hapten diphenylcyclopropenone (DPC). Receptor source: a woman aged 25 to 45 with alopecia areata. Some clones in this sample may be carry-over from other donors' samples.

This clonotype turned up a few times. The chain joins TRBV6-5 to TRBJ2-2, with D perhaps TRBD1 (6 bases). CDR1 and CDR2 from the germline V gene are MNHEY and SVGAGI. The length of the CDR3 is 16 residues. The V and J ends lost 6 bases and 4 bases respectively, with 18 bases between them. CDR3 amino acids: CASSPDSPIPTGELFF. CDR3 DNA sequence: TGTGCCAGCAGCCCGGACAGCCCAATACCCACCGGGGAGCTGTTTTTT.

The chain combines TRBV20-1 with TRBJ2-2, with D uncertain. V lost 6 bases and J 5 bases, leaving 13 bases between the germline ends. This CDR3 contains 13 residues. Germline CDR1 reads DFQATT; CDR2 reads SNEGSKA (reference sequence). The CDR3 sequence: CSADGLETGELFF. The DNA for the CDR3 is TGCAGTGCCGACGGGCTAGAGACCGGGGAGCTGTTTTTT.

This clonotype was observed many times. This chain links TRBV9 with TRBJ2-3; 12 bases fit TRBD2. Germline V gives CDR1 SGDLS, CDR2 YYNGEE. J lost 3 bases, V lost 0 bases, and 5 bases had no gene match. This CDR3 is 17 amino acids long. The CDR3 spells CASSVELAGGGTDTQYF. The CDR3 bases are TGTGCCAGCAGCGTAGAACTAGCGGGGGGTGGAACAGATACGCAGTATTTT.

This clonotype was seen a handful of times. The gene calls are TRBV6-1 and TRBJ2-7; 9 nucleotides line up with TRBD2. Trimming removed 7 bases from V and 1 base from J; junction bases left unmatched: 5. CDR1 MNHNS and CDR2 SASEGT come from the germline V gene. The CDR3 is 14 amino acids. CDR3 nucleotides: TGTGCCAGCACCATAGCGGGAGCATCCTACGAGCAGTACTTC. It encodes CASTIAGASYEQYF.

This clonotype has at least ten counts. The rearrangement uses TRBV9 and TRBJ2-3, with 14 bases matching TRBD2. Germline V gene data show CDR1 as SGDLS and CDR2 as YYNGEE. The CDR3 loop spans 18 amino acids. Unmatched junction bases numbered 11, after V lost 3 bases and J lost 5 bases. This chain's CDR3 is CASSATSGGDSTGDTQYF. CDR3 in DNA: TGTGCCAGCAGCGCGACTAGCGGGGGGGATAGCACAGGAGATACGCAGTATTTT.

This clonotype was counted at least ten times. V usage is TRBV28 and J usage is TRBJ1-6, with TRBD1 identical over 8 bases. The V gene end was trimmed by 3 bases and the J gene end by 10 bases; junction bases not matched to a gene: 11. Germline CDR1 is MDHEN and CDR2 is SYDVKM. This CDR3 spans 16 amino acids. The CDR3 coding sequence is TGTGCCAGCAGTTTTCCCCGGGGACAGGCCACCTCACCCCTCCACTTT. Translation: CASSFPRGQATSPLHF.

The rearrangement links TRBV2 to TRBJ1-1; D might be TRBD1 (6 bases). Germline V gene data show CDR1 as SNHLY and CDR2 as FYNNEI. The CDR3 consists of 15 residues. Between the trimmed V and J ends, which lost 1 base and 1 base, there was a span of 10 bases. The CDR3 DNA reads as TGTGCCAGCAGTGAAGATAACAGGGCGAACACTGAAGCTTTCTTT. Translated, it gives CASSEDNRANTEAFF.

In its sample, this clonotype was seen a few times. The chain links TRBV18 to TRBJ1-1; D might be TRBD1 (6 bases). This CDR3 is 13 amino acids long. CDR1 is KGHSH and CDR2 is LQKENI in the germline V gene. V gave up 3 bases and J gave up 5 bases, with 10 bases separating them. The CDR3 nucleotides are TGTGCCAGCTCACCTACAGGGACGACTGAAGCTTTCTTT. Protein sequence: CASSPTGTTEAFF.

The chain uses TRBV2 and TRBJ2-1; D may match TRBD1 or TRBD2 (6 bases each). The CDR3 runs 15 residues. CDR1 and CDR2 from the germline V gene are SNHLY and FYNNEI. Trimming removed 3 bases at V and 5 bases at J, with 14 bases between. The CDR3 bases are TGTGCCAGCAGTGAGAAGGGGGGTGGGAACAATGAGCAGTTCTTC. Protein: CASSEKGGGNNEQFF.

J is TRBJ1-3 and V is TRBV9, with D tentatively TRBD1 (5 bases). The V and J ends lost 4 bases and 4 bases respectively, with 15 bases between them. Per germline, CDR1 SGDLS and CDR2 YYNGEE. This CDR3 is built from 15 residues. CDR3 in DNA: TGTGCCAGCAGCATAGGGACGGCCCCCGGAAACACCATATATTTT. Amino acids: CASSIGTAPGNTIYF.

The sample holds many counts of this clonotype. This chain connects TRBV7-9 to TRBJ2-2; no reliable D call. Germline V lookup: CDR1 SEHNR, CDR2 FQNEAQ (reference sequence). The CDR3 consists of 14 residues. V was cut by 2 bases and J by 1 base, with 5 bases left in between. CDR3 in amino acids: CASSLSLNTGELFF. Written as DNA, the CDR3 is TGTGCCAGCAGCTTAAGCCTGAACACCGGGGAGCTGTTTTTT.

V is TRBV3-1 and J is TRBJ1-4; D is ambiguous. In germline, CDR1 is LGHDT, CDR2 YNNKEL (reference sequence). The CDR3 is made up of 13 amino acids. V lost 3 bases, J lost 8 bases, and 10 bases lay in between. The CDR3 reads CASSHGPAEKLFF. The CDR3 DNA follows: TGTGCCAGCAGCCACGGCCCCGCGGAAAAACTGTTTTTT.

Comment on this clonotype: One end of the junction does not line up with germline, which may come from a read error. J is TRBJ2-7 and V is TRBV10-3, with TRBD2 matching 11 bases. The CDR3 extends over 13 amino acids. Per germline, CDR1 ENHRY and CDR2 SYGVKD. CDR3 protein: CAISESGSGRAAF. The CDR3 DNA sequence: TGTGCCATCAGTGAGTCTGGTAGCGGGAGGGCCGCCTTC.